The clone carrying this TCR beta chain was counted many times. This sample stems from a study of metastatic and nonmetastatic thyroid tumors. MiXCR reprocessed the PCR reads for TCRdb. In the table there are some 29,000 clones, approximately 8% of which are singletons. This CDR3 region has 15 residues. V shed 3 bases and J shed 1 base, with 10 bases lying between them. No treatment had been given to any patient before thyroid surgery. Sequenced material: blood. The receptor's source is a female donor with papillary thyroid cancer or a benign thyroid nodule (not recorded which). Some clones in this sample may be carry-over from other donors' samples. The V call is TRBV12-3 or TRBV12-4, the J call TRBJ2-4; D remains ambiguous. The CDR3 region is CASSFSSRAKNIQYF. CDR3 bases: TGTGCCAGCAGTTTCTCCTCTAGGGCCAAAAACATTCAGTACTTC.